These T cell receptor beta chains were read from a single sample in a study of blood T cells in healthy people across ages. One entry per CDR3 protein, called by TCRdb with MiXCR from the 5' RACE reads. The sample contains about 2 million distinct CDR3 sequences, roughly 49% of which appear only once. The sequenced sample was blood. These receptors were obtained from a woman aged 40 to 55 in good health. CDR3s leave out the opening cysteine and the closing phenylalanine or tryptophan.

V gene: TRBV20-1
CDR3 protein: SAKGGTRYNEQY

V gene: TRBV15
CDR3 protein: ATSIGTDTFYEQY

V gene: TRBV5-1
CDR3 protein: ASSWGQMQETQY

V gene: TRBV9
CDR3 protein: ASSVAGFDEQY

V gene: TRBV7-9
CDR3 protein: ASSLQETNEQF

V gene: TRBV7-9
CDR3 protein: ASSLQLGPYEQY

V gene: TRBV6-6
CDR3 protein: ASRGSGTHQPQH

V gene: TRBV10-3
CDR3 protein: AISGRGGRSSNEQY

V gene: TRBV7-6
CDR3 protein: ASSLAAGDNYEQY

V gene: TRBV5-6
CDR3 protein: ASSLASGGPYNEQF

V gene: TRBV12-3/TRBV12-4
CDR3 protein: ASRRDTFSGANVLT

V gene: TRBV27
CDR3 protein: ASSEGQGGLPQH

V gene: TRBV7-9
CDR3 protein: ASSSETRNQETQY

V gene: TRBV11-2
CDR3 protein: ASSLGQETEAF

V gene: TRBV20-1
CDR3 protein: SAFGANEQY